This T cell receptor beta chain originates from a study of blood T cell repertoires in COVID-19. The method was immunoSEQ multiplex PCR; TCRdb's version includes in-frame clones alone and lacks a portion of them. The table has roughly 410,000 clones, over 75% seen once; the top ten hold about 2.3%. The CDR3 length is 16 residues. Germline V gives CDR1 SGDLS, CDR2 YYNGEE. Trimming cost V 4 bases and J 2 bases; bases outside gene matches: 11. Seattle patients were enrolled during active infection and followed longitudinally. What was sequenced was peripheral blood. The rearrangement joins TRBV9 to TRBJ2-5; 7 bases match TRBD2. This TCR came from a woman in her sixties or seventies with COVID-19, enrolled during active disease. In DNA, the CDR3 is TGTGCCAGCAGCTCCTCGGGGGGAGGAAGTCAAGAGACCCAGTACTTC. Its translation: CASSSSGGGSQETQYF.